The sequence of this T cell receptor beta chain was determined in a study of CXCR3-negative and CXCR3-positive naive CD8 T cells. This CDR3 is built from 18 residues. Preparation of TRB cDNA libraries relied on 5' RACE carrying UMI labels. No DNA is given; TCRdb re-called the 5' RACE reads and lists each CDR3 protein once. This table lists some 67,000 distinct CDR3 sequences. Broader study findings: Naive cells used TRBV-TRBJ genes in much the same way whether CXCR3-negative or CXCR3-positive; memory cells did not. TRB CDR3s were more hydrophobic in CXCR3-positive than in CXCR3-negative naive cells.

A word on this clonotype: Its antigen is unidentified.

The rearrangement links TRBV12-3 or TRBV12-4 to TRBJ2-3; the TCRdb D gene call, TRBD2, has no DNA to confirm it. The material sequenced was naive CXCR3- CD8+ T cells from blood. Subset meaning: CD45RO-CCR7+CD27+CD95- naive CD8+ T cells lacking CXCR3 (TNR3-). The receptor was isolated from a human donor in good health. Some clones in this sample may be carry-over from other donors' samples. The chain's CDR3 is CASSSALSSGASTDTQYF.